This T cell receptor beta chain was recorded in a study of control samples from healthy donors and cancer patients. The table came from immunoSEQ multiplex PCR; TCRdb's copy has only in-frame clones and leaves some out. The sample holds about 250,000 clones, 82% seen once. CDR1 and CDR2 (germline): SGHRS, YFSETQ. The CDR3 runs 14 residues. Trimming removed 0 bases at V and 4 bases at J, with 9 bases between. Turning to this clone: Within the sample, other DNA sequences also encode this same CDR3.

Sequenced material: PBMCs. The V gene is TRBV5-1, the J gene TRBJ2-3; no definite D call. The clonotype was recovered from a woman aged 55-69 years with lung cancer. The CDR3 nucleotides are TGCGCCAGCAGCTTGGCCTTGTCTGCAGATACGCAGTATTTT. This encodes CASSLALSADTQYF.